The 2 T cell receptor beta chains listed next were all sequenced from one sample in a study of T cell responses to AZD1222 COVID-19 vaccine (dated by TCRdb to the early 2020s). The library was prepared using the immunoSEQ multiplex PCR assay. TCRdb holds this immuneACCESS table with in-frame rearrangements only. Some clones are missing; in checked studies, unresolved V genes explain under half, and the rest has no known cause. For this sample the table gives about 72,000 clones, of which around 86% were detected only once. Of the sample, around 24% falls within the top ten clones. The time point label, as the study defines it: baseline before first vaccination. Material: peripheral blood, obtained on day 0 of AZD1222 vaccination. Receptors were obtained from an adult in good health.

The chain combines TRBV7-3 with TRBJ1-6; TRBD1 might be the D (5 bases). V was cut by 5 bases and J by 9 bases, with 14 bases left in between. CDR1 is SGHTA and CDR2 is FQGTGA in the germline V gene. The CDR3 length is 14 residues. The CDR3 here is CASSRGGWRSPLHF. The CDR3 DNA follows: TGTGCCAGCAGCCGGGGGGGTTGGCGTTCACCCCTCCACTTT.

The chain is built from TRBV30 and TRBJ1-4; 7 positions match TRBD1. In germline, CDR1 is GTSNPN, CDR2 SVGIG (reference sequence). V lost 7 bases to trimming and J lost 7 bases; unmatched junction nucleotides: 6. This CDR3 spans 12 amino acids. CDR3 coding DNA: TGTGCCTTATACAGGGGAGGTGAAAAACTGTTTTTT. Translating gives CALYRGGEKLFF.